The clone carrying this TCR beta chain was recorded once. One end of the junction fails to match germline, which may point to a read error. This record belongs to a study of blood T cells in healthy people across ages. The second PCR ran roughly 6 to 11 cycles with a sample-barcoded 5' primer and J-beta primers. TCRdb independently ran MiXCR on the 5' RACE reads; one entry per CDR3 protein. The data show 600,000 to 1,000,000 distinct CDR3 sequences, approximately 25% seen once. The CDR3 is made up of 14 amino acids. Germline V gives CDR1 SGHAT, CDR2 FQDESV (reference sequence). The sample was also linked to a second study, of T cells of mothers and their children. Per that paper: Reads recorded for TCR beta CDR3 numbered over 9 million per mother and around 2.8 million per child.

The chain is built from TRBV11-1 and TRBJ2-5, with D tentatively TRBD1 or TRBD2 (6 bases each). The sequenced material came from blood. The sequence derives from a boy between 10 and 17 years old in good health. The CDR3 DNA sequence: TGTGCCAGCAGCGGCTGGGCGGGACAAGAGACCCAGTGCTTC. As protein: CASSGWAGQETQCF.